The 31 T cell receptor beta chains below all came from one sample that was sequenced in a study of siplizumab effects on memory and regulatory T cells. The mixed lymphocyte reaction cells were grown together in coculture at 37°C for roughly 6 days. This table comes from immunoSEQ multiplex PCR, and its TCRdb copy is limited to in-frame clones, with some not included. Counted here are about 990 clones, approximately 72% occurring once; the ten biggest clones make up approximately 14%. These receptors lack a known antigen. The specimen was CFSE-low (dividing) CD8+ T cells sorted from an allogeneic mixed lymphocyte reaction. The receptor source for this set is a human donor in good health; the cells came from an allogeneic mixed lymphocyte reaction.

CDR3 amino acids: CASSLAKWGVYEQYF. In DNA form, the CDR3 reads TGTGCCAGCAGTTTAGCCAAATGGGGAGTCTACGAGCAGTACTTC. The rearrangement joins TRBV27 to TRBJ2-7, with a weak D call TRBD2 (5 bases). V shed 2 bases and J shed 3 bases, with 14 bases lying between them. Germline lookup yields CDR1 MNHEY and CDR2 SMNVEV (reference sequence). CDR3 length: 15 amino acids.

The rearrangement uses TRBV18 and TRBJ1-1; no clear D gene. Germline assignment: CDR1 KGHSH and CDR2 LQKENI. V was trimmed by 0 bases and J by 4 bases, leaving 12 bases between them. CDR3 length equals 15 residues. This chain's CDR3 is CASSPPRGGGTEAFF. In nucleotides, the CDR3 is TGTGCCAGCTCACCACCGCGTGGCGGAGGCACTGAAGCTTTCTTT. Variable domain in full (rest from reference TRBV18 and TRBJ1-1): NAGVMQNPRHLVRRRGQEARLRCSPMKGHSHVYWYRQLPEEGLKFMVYLQKENIIDESGMPKERFSAEFPKEGPSILRIQQVVRGDSAAYFCASSPPRGGGTEAFFGQGTRLTVV.

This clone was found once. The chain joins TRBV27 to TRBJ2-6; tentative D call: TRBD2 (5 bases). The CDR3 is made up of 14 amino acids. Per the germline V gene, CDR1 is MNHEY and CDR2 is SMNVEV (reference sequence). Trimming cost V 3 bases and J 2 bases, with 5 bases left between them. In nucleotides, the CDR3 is TGTGCCAGCAGTTTCGGGGCTGGGGCCAACGTCCTGACTTTC. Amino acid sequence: CASSFGAGANVLTF.

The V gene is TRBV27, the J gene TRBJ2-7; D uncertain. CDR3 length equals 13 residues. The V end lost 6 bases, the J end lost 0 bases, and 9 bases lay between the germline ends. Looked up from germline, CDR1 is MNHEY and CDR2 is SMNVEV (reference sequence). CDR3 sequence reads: CASSAASSYEQYF. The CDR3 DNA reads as TGTGCCAGCAGCGCAGCCAGCTCCTACGAGCAGTACTTC.

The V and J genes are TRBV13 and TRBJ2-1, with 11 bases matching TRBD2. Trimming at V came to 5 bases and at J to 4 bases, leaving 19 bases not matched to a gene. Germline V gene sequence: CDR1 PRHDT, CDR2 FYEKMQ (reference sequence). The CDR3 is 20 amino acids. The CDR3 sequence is CASSMAGYPQTSGKYNEQFF. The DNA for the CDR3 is TGTGCCAGCAGCATGGCAGGGTACCCCCAGACTAGCGGGAAATACAATGAGCAGTTCTTC.

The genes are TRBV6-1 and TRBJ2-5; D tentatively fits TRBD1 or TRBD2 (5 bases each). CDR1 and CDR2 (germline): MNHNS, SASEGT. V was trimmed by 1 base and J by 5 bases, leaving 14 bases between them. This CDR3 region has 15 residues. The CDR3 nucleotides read TGTGCCAGCAGTGAAGGGTCAGTCTGGGGGGAGACCCAGTACTTC. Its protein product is CASSEGSVWGETQYF.

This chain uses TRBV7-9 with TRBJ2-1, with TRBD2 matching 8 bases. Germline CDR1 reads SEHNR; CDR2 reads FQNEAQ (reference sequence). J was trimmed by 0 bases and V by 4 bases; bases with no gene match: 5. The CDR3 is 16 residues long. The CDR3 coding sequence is TGTGCCAGCAGCTCCTTAGCGGGGTCCTCCTACAATGAGCAGTTCTTC. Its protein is CASSSLAGSSYNEQFF. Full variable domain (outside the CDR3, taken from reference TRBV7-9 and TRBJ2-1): DTGVSQNPRHKITKRGQNVTFRCDPISEHNRLYWYRQTLGQGPEFLTYFQNEAQLEKSRLLSDRFSAERPKGSFSTLEIQRTEQGDSAMYLCASSSLAGSSYNEQFFGPGTRLTVL.

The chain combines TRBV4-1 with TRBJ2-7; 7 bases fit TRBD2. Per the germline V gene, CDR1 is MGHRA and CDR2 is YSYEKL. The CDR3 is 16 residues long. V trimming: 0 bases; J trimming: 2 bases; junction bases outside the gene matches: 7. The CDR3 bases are TGCGCCAGCAGCCAAGATAGGTCGCTAGCGGCCTACGAGCAGTACTTC. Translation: CASSQDRSLAAYEQYF.

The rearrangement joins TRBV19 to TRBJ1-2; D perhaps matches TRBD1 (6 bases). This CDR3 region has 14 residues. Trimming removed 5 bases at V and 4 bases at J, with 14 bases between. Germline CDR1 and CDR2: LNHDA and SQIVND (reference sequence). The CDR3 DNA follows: TGTGCCAGTAGTCCCTCAGGGGCCGGCTATGGCTACACCTTC. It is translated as CASSPSGAGYGYTF. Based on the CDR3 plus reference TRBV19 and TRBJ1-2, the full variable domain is DGGITQSPKYLFRKEGQNVTLSCEQNLNHDAMYWYRQDPGQGLRLIYYSQIVNDFQKGDIAEGYSVSREKKESFPLTVTSAQKNPTAFYLCASSPSGAGYGYTFGSGTRLTVV.

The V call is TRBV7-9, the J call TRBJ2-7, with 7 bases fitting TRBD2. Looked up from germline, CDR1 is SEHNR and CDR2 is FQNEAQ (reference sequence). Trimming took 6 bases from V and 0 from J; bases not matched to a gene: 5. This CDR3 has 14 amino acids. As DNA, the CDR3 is TGTGCCAGCAGTCTCCGGGGGGACTCCTACGAGCAGTACTTC. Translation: CASSLRGDSYEQYF.

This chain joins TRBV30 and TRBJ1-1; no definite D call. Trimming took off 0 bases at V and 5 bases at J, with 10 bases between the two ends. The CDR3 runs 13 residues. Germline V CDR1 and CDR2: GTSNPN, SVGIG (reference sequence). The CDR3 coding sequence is TGTGCCTGGAGTGTAGGCGGAGGGACTGAAGCTTTCTTT. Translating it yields CAWSVGGGTEAFF.

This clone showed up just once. The CDR3 bases are TGTGCCAGTAGTGTGACCGGGATCAACAATGAGCAGTTCTTC. Translated: CASSVTGINNEQFF. V gene TRBV19 combines with J gene TRBJ2-1, with D possibly matching TRBD2 (5 bases). V lost 5 bases to trimming and J lost 5 bases, with 13 bases between them. The CDR3 loop spans 14 amino acids. Germline V CDR1 and CDR2: LNHDA, SQIVND (reference sequence).

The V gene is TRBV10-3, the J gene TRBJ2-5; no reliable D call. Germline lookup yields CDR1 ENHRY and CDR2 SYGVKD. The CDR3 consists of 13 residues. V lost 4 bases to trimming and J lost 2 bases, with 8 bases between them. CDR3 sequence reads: CAISVAQQETQYF. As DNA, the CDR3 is TGTGCCATCAGTGTGGCACAGCAAGAGACCCAGTACTTC.

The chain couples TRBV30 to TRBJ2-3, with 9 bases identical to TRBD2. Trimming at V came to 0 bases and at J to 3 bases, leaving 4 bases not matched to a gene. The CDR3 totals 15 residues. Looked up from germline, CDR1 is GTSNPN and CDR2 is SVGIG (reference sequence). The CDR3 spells CAWSVDSGSTDTQYF. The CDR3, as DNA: TGTGCCTGGAGTGTAGATAGCGGGAGTACAGATACGCAGTATTTT.

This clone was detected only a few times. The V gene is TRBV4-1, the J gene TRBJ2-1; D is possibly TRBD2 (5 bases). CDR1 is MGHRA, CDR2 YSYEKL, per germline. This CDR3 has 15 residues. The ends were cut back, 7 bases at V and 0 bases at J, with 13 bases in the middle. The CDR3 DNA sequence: TGCGCCAGCACCCGGACTTCGAGCTCCTACAATGAGCAGTTCTTC. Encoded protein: CASTRTSSSYNEQFF.

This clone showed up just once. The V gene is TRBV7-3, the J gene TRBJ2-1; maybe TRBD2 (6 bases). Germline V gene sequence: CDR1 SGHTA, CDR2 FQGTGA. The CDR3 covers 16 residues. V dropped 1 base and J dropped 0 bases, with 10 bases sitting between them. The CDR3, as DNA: TGTGCCAGCAGCTTAATGGCGGGGACCTCCTACAATGAGCAGTTCTTC. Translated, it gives CASSLMAGTSYNEQFF.

The CDR3 DNA sequence: TGTGCCAGTAGTGGACAGGGTTCCAATTCACCCCTCCACTTT. As protein: CASSGQGSNSPLHF. J is TRBJ1-6 and V is TRBV19; 8 positions match TRBD1. CDR3 length equals 14 residues. V shed 5 bases, J shed 7 bases, and the junction held 4 bases outside the gene matches. The germline CDR1 and CDR2 sequences are LNHDA and SQIVND (reference sequence).

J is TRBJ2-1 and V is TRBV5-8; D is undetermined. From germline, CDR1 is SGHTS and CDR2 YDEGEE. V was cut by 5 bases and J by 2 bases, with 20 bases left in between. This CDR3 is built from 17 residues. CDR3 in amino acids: CASRGRTGLVPYNEQFF. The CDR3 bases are TGTGCCAGCAGAGGCCGCACTGGTCTCGTCCCCTACAATGAGCAGTTCTTC.

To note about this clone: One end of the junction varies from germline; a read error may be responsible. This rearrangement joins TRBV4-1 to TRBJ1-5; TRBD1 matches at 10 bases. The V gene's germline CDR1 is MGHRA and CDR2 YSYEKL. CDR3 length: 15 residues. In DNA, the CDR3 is TGCGCCAGCAGCCCGACAGGGGGCACATATCAGGCCCAGCATTTT. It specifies CASSPTGGTYQAQHF.

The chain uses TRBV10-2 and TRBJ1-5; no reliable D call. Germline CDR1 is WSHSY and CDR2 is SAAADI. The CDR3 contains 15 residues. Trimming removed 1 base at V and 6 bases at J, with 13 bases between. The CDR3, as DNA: TGCGCCAGCAGTGAGTTGTCGAGGACTTTTCAGCCCCAGCATTTT. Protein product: CASSELSRTFQPQHF.

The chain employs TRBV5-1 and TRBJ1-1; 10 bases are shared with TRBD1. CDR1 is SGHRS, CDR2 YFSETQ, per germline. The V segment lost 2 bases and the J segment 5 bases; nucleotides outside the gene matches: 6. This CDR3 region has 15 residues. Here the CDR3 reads CASSFLDRGETEAFF. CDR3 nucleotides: TGCGCCAGCAGCTTCTTGGACAGGGGGGAGACTGAAGCTTTCTTT.

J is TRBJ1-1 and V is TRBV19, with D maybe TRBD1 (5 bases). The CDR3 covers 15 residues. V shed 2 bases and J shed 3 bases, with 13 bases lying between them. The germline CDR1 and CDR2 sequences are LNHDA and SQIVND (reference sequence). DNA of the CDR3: TGTGCCAGTAGTATATCAGGGACCCCCTACACTGAAGCTTTCTTT. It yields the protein CASSISGTPYTEAFF.

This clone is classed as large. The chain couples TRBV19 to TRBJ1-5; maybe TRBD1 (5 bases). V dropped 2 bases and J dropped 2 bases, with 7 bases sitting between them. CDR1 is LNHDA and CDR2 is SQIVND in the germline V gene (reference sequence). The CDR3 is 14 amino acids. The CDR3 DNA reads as TGTGCCAGTAGTATACTACAGGGCAATCAGCCCCAGCATTTT. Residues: CASSILQGNQPQHF.

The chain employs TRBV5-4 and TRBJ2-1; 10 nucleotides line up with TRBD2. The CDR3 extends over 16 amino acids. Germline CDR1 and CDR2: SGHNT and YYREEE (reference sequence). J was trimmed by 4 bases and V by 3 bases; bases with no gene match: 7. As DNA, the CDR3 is TGTGCCAGCAGCTGGGCCTTAGCGGGGGGTTACAATGAGCAGTTCTTC. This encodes CASSWALAGGYNEQFF.

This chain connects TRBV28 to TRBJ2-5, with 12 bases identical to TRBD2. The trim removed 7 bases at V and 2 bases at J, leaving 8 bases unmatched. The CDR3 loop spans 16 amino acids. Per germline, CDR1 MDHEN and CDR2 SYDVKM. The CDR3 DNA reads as TGTGCCAGCACGCGGACTAGCGGGGCACTTCAAGAGACCCAGTACTTC. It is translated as CASTRTSGALQETQYF.

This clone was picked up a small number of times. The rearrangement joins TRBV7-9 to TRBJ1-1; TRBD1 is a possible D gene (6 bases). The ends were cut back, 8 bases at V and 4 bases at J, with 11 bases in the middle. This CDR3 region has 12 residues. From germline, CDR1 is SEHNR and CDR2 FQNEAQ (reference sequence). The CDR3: CASGTGSTEAFF. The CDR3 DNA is TGTGCCAGCGGAACAGGGTCCACTGAAGCTTTCTTT.

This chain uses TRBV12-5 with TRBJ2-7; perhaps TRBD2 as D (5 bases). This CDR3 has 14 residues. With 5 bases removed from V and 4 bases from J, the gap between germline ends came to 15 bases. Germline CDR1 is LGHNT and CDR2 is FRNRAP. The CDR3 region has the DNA TGTGCTAGTGGTCCACTAGTCGGTCCGTACGAGCAGTACTTC. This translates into CASGPLVGPYEQYF.

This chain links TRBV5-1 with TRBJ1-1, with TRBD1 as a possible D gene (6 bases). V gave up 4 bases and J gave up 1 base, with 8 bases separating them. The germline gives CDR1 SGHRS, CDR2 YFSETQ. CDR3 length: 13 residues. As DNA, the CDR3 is TGCGCCAGCAGCCCGGGACAGAACACTGAAGCTTTCTTT. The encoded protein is CASSPGQNTEAFF.

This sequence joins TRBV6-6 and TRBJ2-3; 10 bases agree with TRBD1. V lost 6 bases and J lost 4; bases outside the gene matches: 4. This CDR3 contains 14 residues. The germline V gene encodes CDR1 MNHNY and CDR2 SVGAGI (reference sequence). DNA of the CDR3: TGTGCCAGCAGCACAGGACAGGGGGCAGATACGCAGTATTTT. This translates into CASSTGQGADTQYF.

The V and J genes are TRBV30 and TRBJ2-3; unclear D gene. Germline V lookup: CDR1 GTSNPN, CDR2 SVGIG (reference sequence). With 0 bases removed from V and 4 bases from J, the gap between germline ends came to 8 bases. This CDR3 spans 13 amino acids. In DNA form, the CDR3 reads TGTGCCTGGAGTGTTACCTCCCCAGATACGCAGTATTTT. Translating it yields CAWSVTSPDTQYF.

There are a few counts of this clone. The CDR3: CASSPTTGGYEQYF. The CDR3 DNA follows: TGTGCCAGCAGCCCCACGACTGGGGGTTACGAGCAGTACTTC. The rearrangement joins TRBV5-6 to TRBJ2-7; the D call may be TRBD1 or TRBD2 (5 bases each). The CDR3 consists of 14 residues. Germline V gives CDR1 SGHDT, CDR2 YYEEEE. Trimming took off 4 bases at V and 4 bases at J, with 15 bases between the two ends.